The text below deals with one T cell receptor beta chain. The target antigen is unknown. The data derive from a study of T cell responses to AZD1222 COVID-19 vaccine. General observations from the study: The study identified only 6 or 7 AZD1222 recipients as seropositive at baseline. Donors skewed white British and female; clonal diversity was possibly underestimated.

Germline lookup yields CDR1 MNHEY and CDR2 SMNVEV (reference sequence). V dropped 5 bases and J dropped 2; count of bases not matched to a gene: 9. The CDR3 runs 15 residues. Clones were sequenced by immunoSEQ multiplex PCR, and TCRdb holds only the in-frame ones, with some missing. The table includes 150,000 to 200,000 clones, 85% to 90% detected once. The chain recombines TRBV27 with TRBJ2-7; the match to TRBD2 covers 7 bases. The sample consisted of peripheral blood, taken on day 0 of AZD1222 vaccination. The clonotype was recovered from an adult in good health. As DNA, the CDR3 is TGTGCCAGCAGTCTCTTGGGGGGAGGGCCCTACGAGCAGTACTTC. This encodes CASSLLGGGPYEQYF.